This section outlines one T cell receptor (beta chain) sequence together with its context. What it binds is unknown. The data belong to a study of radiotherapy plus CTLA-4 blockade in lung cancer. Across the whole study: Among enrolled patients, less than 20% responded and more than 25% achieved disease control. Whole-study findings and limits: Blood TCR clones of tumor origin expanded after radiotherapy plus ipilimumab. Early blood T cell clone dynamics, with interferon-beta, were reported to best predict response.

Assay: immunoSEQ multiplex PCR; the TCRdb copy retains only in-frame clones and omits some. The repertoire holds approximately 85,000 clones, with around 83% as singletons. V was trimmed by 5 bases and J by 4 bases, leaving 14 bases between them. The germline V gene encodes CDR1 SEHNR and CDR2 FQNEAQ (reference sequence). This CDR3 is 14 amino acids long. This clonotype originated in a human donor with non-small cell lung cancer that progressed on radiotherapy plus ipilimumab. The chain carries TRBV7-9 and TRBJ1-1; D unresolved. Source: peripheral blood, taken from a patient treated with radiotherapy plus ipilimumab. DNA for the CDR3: TGTGCCAGCAGCCCTCACGGTCCGGGCACTGAAGCTTTCTTT. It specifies CASSPHGPGTEAFF.